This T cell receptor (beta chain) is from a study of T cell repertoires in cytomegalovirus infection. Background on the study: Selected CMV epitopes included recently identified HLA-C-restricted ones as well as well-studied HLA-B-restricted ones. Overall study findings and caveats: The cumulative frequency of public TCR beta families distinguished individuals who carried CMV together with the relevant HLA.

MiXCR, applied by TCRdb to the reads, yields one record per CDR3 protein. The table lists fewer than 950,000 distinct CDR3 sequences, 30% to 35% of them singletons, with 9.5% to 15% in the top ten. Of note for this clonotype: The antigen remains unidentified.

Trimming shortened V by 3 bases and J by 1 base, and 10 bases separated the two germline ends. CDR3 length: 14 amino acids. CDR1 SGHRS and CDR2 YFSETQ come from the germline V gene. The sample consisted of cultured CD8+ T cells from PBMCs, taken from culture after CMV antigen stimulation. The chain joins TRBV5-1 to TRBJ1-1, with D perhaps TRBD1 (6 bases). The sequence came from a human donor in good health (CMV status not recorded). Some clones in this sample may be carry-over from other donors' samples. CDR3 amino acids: CASSWTVENTEAFF. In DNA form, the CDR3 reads TGCGCCAGCAGCTGGACAGTGGAGAACACTGAAGCTTTCTTT.